One sample yielded the 13 T cell receptor beta chains listed below, sequenced in a study of CD8+ T cells in alopecia areata. Extracted RNA was reverse transcribed, and the resulting cDNA served as sequencing template. Libraries were prepared by immunoSEQ multiplex PCR; TCRdb keeps only in-frame clonotypes and omits some of them. The sample has 110,000 to 150,000 clones; 51% are singletons. The input for sequencing was CD4+ T cells sorted from blood, taken at week 0. These TCRs come from a human donor with alopecia areata.

This rearrangement joins TRBV28 to TRBJ2-5; D not certain. The CDR3 covers 16 residues. Deletions cut 6 bases from V and 1 base from J, with 18 bases between. Germline CDR1 MDHEN, CDR2 SYDVKM. The CDR3 bases are TGTGCCAGCAGCGGCGGCGGACGTACGACCCAAGAGACCCAGTACTTC. As protein: CASSGGGRTTQETQYF.

This clone was found a few times. The J gene is TRBJ1-2, the V gene TRBV7-2; D gene unclear. Trimming cost V 0 bases and J 3 bases, with 5 bases left between them. CDR1 and CDR2 from the germline V gene are SGHTA and FQGNSA. The CDR3 sequence is 13 residues long. CDR3 DNA: TGTGCCAGCAGCTTAGCCCCCGACTATGGCTACACCTTC. Translating gives CASSLAPDYGYTF.

This clone turned up a few times. CDR3 nucleotides: TGCAGCGTTGAATCCATAGCGGGGACGAACACCGGGGAGCTGTTTTTT. Protein product: CSVESIAGTNTGELFF. The chain employs TRBV29-1 and TRBJ2-2; TRBD2 matches at 8 bases. V trimming: 2 bases; J trimming: 0 bases; junction bases outside the gene matches: 5. The CDR3 covers 16 residues. Germline CDR1 is SQVTM and CDR2 is ANQGSEA.

This clone appeared a single time. The chain is built from TRBV7-2 and TRBJ2-5, with TRBD1 matching 8 bases. Germline V gene sequence: CDR1 SGHTA, CDR2 FQGNSA. The CDR3 consists of 16 residues. With V trimmed by 0 bases and J by 2 bases, 5 bases remained unmatched. CDR3 in DNA: TGTGCCAGCAGCTTAGCGCTGGGGACAGGACAAGAGACCCAGTACTTC. Amino acids: CASSLALGTGQETQYF.

This clone was counted between two and nine times. The J gene is TRBJ2-4, the V gene TRBV7-2; D is ambiguous. The CDR3 totals 12 residues. The V gene's germline CDR1 is SGHTA and CDR2 FQGNSA. Trimming removed 8 bases from V and 7 bases from J, with 12 bases in between. CDR3 DNA: TGTGCCAGCGGCGACCAAGGGAACATTCAGTACTTC. Residues: CASGDQGNIQYF.

This clone was seen only once. The chain links TRBV6-1 to TRBJ2-3; TRBD2 might be the D (6 bases). The germline V gene encodes CDR1 MNHNS and CDR2 SASEGT. V was trimmed by 4 bases and J by 3 bases, leaving 11 bases between them. This CDR3 region has 14 residues. The CDR3 nucleotides are TGTGCCAGCAGTGCCCGGGGAGGAACAGATACGCAGTATTTT. Its protein product is CASSARGGTDTQYF.

The rearrangement uses TRBV29-1 and TRBJ2-1; 12 nucleotides line up with TRBD2. Germline V CDR1 and CDR2: SQVTM, ANQGSEA. The V gene end was trimmed by 6 bases and the J gene end by 8 bases; junction bases not matched to a gene: 14. The CDR3 is 16 amino acids. CDR3 in amino acids: CSVNPMTSGSVDEQFF. CDR3 nucleotides: TGCAGCGTGAACCCCATGACTAGCGGGAGTGTAGATGAGCAGTTCTTC.

The gene calls are TRBV15 and TRBJ1-1, with D unresolved. The CDR3 loop spans 15 amino acids. Trimming left V 0 bases short and J 8 bases short, with 16 bases between. In germline, CDR1 is LNHNV, CDR2 YYDKDF (reference sequence). The CDR3 region has the DNA TGTGCCACCAGCAGAGATTTGCGGAGGCCAGTCGAAGCTTTCTTT. This sequence encodes CATSRDLRRPVEAFF.

The chain has TRBV27 and TRBJ2-3; 8 bases map to TRBD2. J lost 3 bases, V lost 3 bases, and 5 bases had no gene match. Germline values: CDR1 MNHEY, CDR2 SMNVEV (reference sequence). CDR3 size: 15 residues. This CDR3 reads CASSFQAGATDTQYF. Here the CDR3 DNA reads TGTGCCAGCAGTTTCCAAGCGGGAGCTACAGATACGCAGTATTTT.

This sequence joins TRBV5-1 and TRBJ2-7, with 7 bases aligning to TRBD1. The junction had 6 bases not matched to a gene; V was cut back by 3 bases and J by 6 bases. The germline V gene has CDR1 SGHRS and CDR2 YFSETQ. The CDR3 runs to 13 residues. CDR3 bases: TGCGCCAGCAGCTCGGGACAGTCGGGCGAGCAGTACTTC. It encodes CASSSGQSGEQYF.

The chain joins TRBV15 to TRBJ1-5; a weak D match, TRBD1 (6 bases). V shed 2 bases and J shed 0 bases, with 17 bases lying between them. Germline values: CDR1 LNHNV, CDR2 YYDKDF (reference sequence). This CDR3 spans 18 amino acids. This CDR3 reads CATSRPTQGQYSNQPQHF. The CDR3 nucleotides read TGTGCCACCAGCAGACCCACACAGGGTCAGTATAGCAATCAGCCCCAGCATTTT. Filled out from reference TRBV15 and TRBJ1-5, the complete variable domain reads DAMVIQNPRYQVTQFGKPVTLSCSQTLNHNVMYWYQQKSSQAPKLLFHYYDKDFNNEADTPDNFQSRRPNTSFCFLDIRSPGLGDTAMYLCATSRPTQGQYSNQPQHFGDGTRLSIL.

The chain combines TRBV9 with TRBJ2-6; the D is unclear. The CDR3 runs 16 residues. V lost 0 bases and J 2 bases, leaving 9 bases between the germline ends. Per the germline V gene, CDR1 is SGDLS and CDR2 is YYNGEE. As DNA, the CDR3 is TGTGCCAGCAGCGTAGTCCCTGGGCCTGGGGCCAACGTCCTGACTTTC. Amino acid sequence: CASSVVPGPGANVLTF.

The chain recombines TRBV7-2 with TRBJ2-7; either TRBD1 or TRBD2 may fit D (5 bases each). Trimming stripped 6 bases from V and 2 bases from J, with 17 bases between. Per the germline V gene, CDR1 is SGHTA and CDR2 is FQGNSA. This CDR3 is 15 amino acids long. CDR3 region: CASSLPGPSPYEQYF. The DNA for the CDR3 is TGTGCCAGCAGTTTACCGGGACCGAGTCCCTACGAGCAGTACTTC.